One sample yielded the 7 T cell receptor beta chains listed below, sequenced in a study of shared clonotypes between healthy human individuals. Data came from immunoSEQ multiplex PCR; TCRdb stores just in-frame clones and leaves some out. The table shows over 2,000,000 clones, with 93% occurring only once. Only CD45RO-negative cells positively selected for CCR7 counted as naive CD8 cells, so terminally differentiated effector memory CD45RA+ cells were excluded. Sequences were obtained from naive CD8+ T cells from PBMCs. All receptors come from a man younger than 30 in good health. Some clones in this sample may be carry-over from other donors' samples.

The CDR3 sequence is CAWSPRNREGTEAFF. The CDR3 DNA reads TGTGCCTGGAGTCCACGAAACAGGGAGGGCACTGAAGCTTTCTTT. The V call is TRBV30, the J call TRBJ1-1, with D tentatively TRBD1 (6 bases). The CDR3 runs 15 residues. The ends were cut back, 2 bases at V and 4 bases at J, with 17 bases in the middle. Germline V gene sequence: CDR1 GTSNPN, CDR2 SVGIG (reference sequence).

The V gene is TRBV27, the J gene TRBJ2-3; 11 positions agree with TRBD2. Germline V gene sequence: CDR1 MNHEY, CDR2 SMNVEV (reference sequence). V dropped 6 bases and J dropped 5; count of bases not matched to a gene: 7. CDR3 size: 15 residues. The CDR3 loop is CASSPPTSGGDTQYF. As DNA, the CDR3 is TGTGCCAGCAGCCCCCCCACTAGCGGGGGAGATACGCAGTATTTT.

V gene TRBV5-5 combines with J gene TRBJ1-1; D might be TRBD1 (6 bases). This CDR3 has 11 residues. Germline values: CDR1 SGHKS, CDR2 YYEKEE (reference sequence). The V end lost 9 bases, the J end lost 6 bases, and 12 bases lay between the germline ends. CDR3 amino acids: CATKGGAEAFF. CDR3 DNA sequence: TGTGCCACCAAGGGGGGAGCTGAAGCTTTCTTT.

This clone was found once. This chain joins TRBV7-2 and TRBJ1-6; 7 nucleotides match TRBD1. The CDR3 totals 16 residues. V lost 0 bases and J lost 6; bases outside the gene matches: 5. Germline CDR1 reads SGHTA; CDR2 reads FQGNSA. CDR3 residues: CASSLAGQKPNSPLHF. CDR3 bases: TGTGCCAGCAGCTTAGCGGGACAGAAGCCTAATTCACCCCTCCACTTT.

V usage is TRBV7-8 and J usage is TRBJ2-3; no reliable D call. The V gene's germline CDR1 is SGHVS and CDR2 FQNEAQ. Deletions cut 5 bases from V and 6 bases from J, with 12 bases between. The CDR3 consists of 13 residues. This CDR3 reads CASSPTDPDTQYF. The CDR3 DNA follows: TGTGCCAGCAGCCCGACCGACCCTGATACGCAGTATTTT.

This chain joins TRBV28 and TRBJ1-1; D is uncertain. Germline V gene data show CDR1 as MDHEN and CDR2 as SYDVKM. The V end was cut by 7 bases, the J end by 8 bases, with 14 bases between. The CDR3 is 12 amino acids. CDR3 sequence (DNA): TGTGCCAGCAACTATAATGTGGAAGAAGCTTTCTTT. Its protein product is CASNYNVEEAFF.

V and J are TRBV14 and TRBJ2-3; D possibly matches TRBD1 or TRBD2 (5 bases each). Germline V gene data show CDR1 as SGHDN and CDR2 as FVKESK. Trimming took 2 bases from V and 6 from J, leaving 15 bases between them. There are 15 residues in the CDR3. CDR3 loop: CASSQWDLSLDTQYF. The CDR3 DNA reads as TGTGCCAGCAGCCAATGGGACCTTAGCCTCGATACGCAGTATTTT.